The 20 T cell receptor beta chains presented below share a single source sample, sequenced in a study of spatial heterogeneity in lung cancer. TCRdb reprocessed the 5' RACE reads with MiXCR, giving one entry per CDR3 protein. The table records 30,000 to 45,000 distinct CDR3 sequences, roughly 7.4% of them present only once. Time point meaning: sample taken at primary tumor resection. This material consisted of PBMCs, taken at surgery. The receptors come from a male donor with early-stage non-small cell lung cancer.

In this sample, this clonotype turned up many times. The chain recombines TRBV6-2 or TRBV6-3 with TRBJ2-7, with 14 bases that match TRBD2. This CDR3 region has 16 residues. After removal of 6 bases from V and 4 bases from J, the junction contained 8 bases not matched to a gene. Germline V lookup: CDR1 MNHEY, CDR2 SVGEGT. CDR3 nucleotide sequence: TGTGCCAGCAGCCCATCCGGGACTAGCGGGAGATACGAGCAGTACGTC. This codes for CASSPSGTSGRYEQYV.

In its sample, this clonotype was seen many times. The V call is TRBV6-6, the J call TRBJ2-3, with 12 positions matching TRBD1. The CDR3 runs to 17 residues. Germline loops: CDR1 MNHNY, CDR2 SVGAGI (reference sequence). The V segment lost 5 bases and the J segment 8 bases; nucleotides outside the gene matches: 14. The CDR3 bases are TGTGCCAGCAGTACCAGCAGCCGGGACAGGGGGCGCGGTACGCAGTATTTT. Its protein is CASSTSSRDRGRGTQYF.

The table lists this clonotype with a few counts. The rearrangement uses TRBV14 and TRBJ1-5, with D uncertain. Trimming cost V 9 bases and J 4 bases, with 13 bases left between them. This CDR3 comprises 13 residues. The germline gives CDR1 SGHDN, CDR2 FVKESK. DNA for the CDR3: TGTGCCAGAGACGGGGAACCAAATCAGCCCCAGCATTTT. It yields the protein CARDGEPNQPQHF. The full variable domain, in which reference TRBV14 and TRBJ1-5 provide the parts outside the CDR3, is EAGVTQFPSHSVIEKGQTVTLRCDPISGHDNLYWYRRVMGKEIKFLLHFVKESKQDESGMPNNRFLAERTGGTYSTLKVQPAELEDSGVYFCARDGEPNQPQHFGDGTRLSIL.

A word on this clonotype: Being one base from a much bigger clone, this may be a read error. The rearrangement links TRBV3-1 to TRBJ2-3; tentatively, D is TRBD1 (5 bases). The length of the CDR3 is 13 residues. Germline assignment: CDR1 LGHDT and CDR2 YNNKEL (reference sequence). CDR3 in DNA: TGTGCCAACAGCAGACAGACGGCAGATACGCAGTATTTT. Residues: CANSRQTADTQYF.

This clonotype has more than one count but fewer than ten. V and J are TRBV2 and TRBJ2-7; TRBD1 matches 7 bases. This CDR3 spans 13 amino acids. Trimming at V came to 8 bases and at J to 4 bases, leaving 8 bases not matched to a gene. Germline lookup yields CDR1 SNHLY and CDR2 FYNNEI. CDR3 nucleotide sequence: TGTGCCAGCTGGAAGGACAGGAATTACGAGCAGTACTTC. Protein: CASWKDRNYEQYF.

This clonotype was found many times. CDR3 in amino acids: CSAKSGRLNEKLFF. For the CDR3, the DNA is TGCAGTGCTAAGTCGGGCCGGCTTAATGAAAAACTGTTTTTT. The rearrangement uses TRBV20-1 and TRBJ1-4; D uncertain. Trimming removed 4 bases at V and 4 bases at J, with 13 bases between. This CDR3 has 14 amino acids. Germline-derived CDR1 and CDR2 are DFQATT and SNEGSKA (reference sequence).

The chain links TRBV19 to TRBJ1-2; 8 bases align to TRBD1. CDR3 length: 14 residues. The trim removed 2 bases at V and 6 bases at J, leaving 5 bases unmatched. Germline V gene lookup returns CDR1 LNHDA and CDR2 SQIVND (reference sequence). The chain's CDR3 is CASSISGGEDGYTF. In DNA form, the CDR3 reads TGTGCCAGTAGTATATCAGGGGGCGAGGATGGCTACACCTTC.

The chain has TRBV18 and TRBJ2-1, with TRBD1 matching 9 bases. In germline, CDR1 is KGHSH, CDR2 LQKENI. The V gene end was trimmed by 6 bases and the J gene end by 5 bases; junction bases not matched to a gene: 5. The CDR3 consists of 14 residues. CDR3 sequence reads: CASSRDRADNEQFF. The CDR3 DNA reads TGTGCCAGCTCCCGGGACAGGGCCGACAATGAGCAGTTCTTC.

Ten or more counts support this clonotype. This chain connects TRBV28 to TRBJ1-1; a weak D match, TRBD1 (6 bases). The germline V gene encodes CDR1 MDHEN and CDR2 SYDVKM. The CDR3 is 14 residues long. The V end lost 8 bases, the J end lost 10 bases, and 23 bases lay between the germline ends. This CDR3 is CASSELAGAARAFF. In DNA form, the CDR3 reads TGTGCCAGCTCCGAACTTGCAGGGGCCGCCAGAGCTTTCTTT. Supplemented by reference TRBV28 and TRBJ1-1, the full variable domain reads DVKVTQSSRYLVKRTGEKVFLECVQDMDHENMFWYRQDPGLGLRLIYFSYDVKMKEKGDIPEGYSVSREKKERFSLILESASTNQTSMYLCASSELAGAARAFFGQGTRLTVV.

This clonotype was counted at least ten times. The J gene is TRBJ2-1, the V gene TRBV12-3 or TRBV12-4, with 9 bases that match TRBD1. The V gene end was trimmed by 1 base and the J gene end by 13 bases; junction bases not matched to a gene: 17. This CDR3 region has 17 residues. CDR3: CASSLGRGDREYAFQFF. For the CDR3, the DNA is TGTGCCAGCAGTTTAGGCCGGGGGGACAGGGAATACGCCTTCCAGTTCTTC.

In its sample, this clonotype was seen a few times. The rearrangement links TRBV5-4 to TRBJ2-5; 8 bases align to TRBD1. The CDR3 has 15 amino acids. The ends lost 4 bases at V and 2 bases at J; junction bases unmatched: 7. Germline V gene lookup returns CDR1 SGHNT and CDR2 YYREEE (reference sequence). The CDR3 coding sequence is TGTGCCAGCAGCCCTGCGACAGGGGAGCAAGAGACCCAGTACTTC. Its protein is CASSPATGEQETQYF.

The J gene is TRBJ2-2, the V gene TRBV20-1, with TRBD1 matching 8 bases. V was clipped by 3 bases and J by 6 bases; unmatched bases: 3. The CDR3 length is 13 residues. Germline CDR1 and CDR2: DFQATT and SNEGSKA (reference sequence). For the CDR3, the DNA is TGCAGTGCTAGTGGACAGGGCTCCGGGGAGCTGTTTTTT. It encodes CSASGQGSGELFF.

This clonotype was counted ten times or more. The rearrangement links TRBV7-3 to TRBJ2-2, with TRBD2 matching 13 bases. CDR3 length equals 20 residues. Germline trimming cut 2 bases from V and 1 base from J; bases unmatched to any gene: 10. Germline values: CDR1 SGHTA, CDR2 FQGTGA. In DNA form, the CDR3 reads TGTGCCAGCAGCTTATTCGGGACTAGCGGGATGCTTGTGAACACCGGGGAGCTGTTTTTT. Residues: CASSLFGTSGMLVNTGELFF.

This clonotype was counted ten times or more. This chain uses TRBV7-6 with TRBJ1-1; no clear D gene. The V gene's germline CDR1 is SGHVS and CDR2 FNYEAQ. The CDR3 loop spans 13 amino acids. Trimming cost V 5 bases and J 0 bases, with 7 bases left between them. The chain's CDR3 is CASSGWLNTEAFF. The CDR3 DNA reads as TGTGCCAGCAGCGGGTGGCTGAACACTGAAGCTTTCTTT. The full variable domain, completed using reference TRBV7-6 and TRBJ1-1, is GAGVSQSPRYKVTKRGQDVALRCDPISGHVSLYWYRQALGQGPEFLTYFNYEAQQDKSGLPNDRFSAERPEGSISTLTIQRTEQRDSAMYRCASSGWLNTEAFFGQGTRLTVV.

This clonotype was seen ten or more times. The CDR3 here is CSAGDSYGYTF. DNA for the CDR3: TGCAGCGCTGGGGACAGCTATGGCTACACCTTC. This rearrangement joins TRBV29-1 to TRBJ1-2; 7 bases match TRBD1. The CDR3 has 11 amino acids. V lost 7 bases to trimming and J lost 4 bases; unmatched junction nucleotides: 3. The germline CDR1 and CDR2 sequences are SQVTM and ANQGSEA.

This clonotype was seen only a few times. V and J are TRBV5-1 and TRBJ1-2, with a tentative D call TRBD1 (6 bases). Germline lookup yields CDR1 SGHRS and CDR2 YFSETQ. The CDR3 is made up of 12 amino acids. V was pared by 7 bases and J by 3 bases, with 10 bases between. CDR3 in DNA: TGCGCCAGCTCGGACAGAGACTATGGCTACACCTTC. Amino acid sequence: CASSDRDYGYTF.

This clonotype occurred many times. This chain joins TRBV5-6 and TRBJ1-2; D is uncertain. V lost 0 bases and J 2 bases, leaving 5 bases between the germline ends. CDR1 and CDR2 (germline): SGHDT, YYEEEE. The CDR3 has 13 amino acids. CDR3 nucleotides: TGTGCCAGCAGCTTGGAAGAGAACTATGGCTACACCTTC. Translated, it gives CASSLEENYGYTF.

This clonotype was counted ten times or more. The chain carries TRBV7-6 and TRBJ1-1; D gene ambiguous. The CDR3 loop spans 14 amino acids. The ends were cut back, 0 bases at V and 2 bases at J, with 7 bases in the middle. Germline CDR1 reads SGHVS; CDR2 reads FNYEAQ. CDR3 sequence reads: CASSLAGSNTEAFF. The DNA for the CDR3 is TGTGCCAGCAGCTTAGCGGGTAGCAACACTGAAGCTTTCTTT.

The chain employs TRBV6-5 and TRBJ2-5; D is uncertain. With 4 bases removed from V and 5 bases from J, the gap between germline ends came to 14 bases. The CDR3 totals 14 residues. Per germline, CDR1 MNHEY and CDR2 SVGAGI. CDR3 DNA: TGTGCCAGCAGTTTTTCCACGGCTAGGGAGACCCAGTACTTC. This codes for CASSFSTARETQYF.

The table lists this clonotype with a few counts. J is TRBJ2-2 and V is TRBV5-4; D is possibly TRBD1 (6 bases). The V end was cut by 5 bases, the J end by 3 bases, with 14 bases between. The CDR3 is 15 residues long. The germline V gene encodes CDR1 SGHNT and CDR2 YYREEE (reference sequence). This CDR3 is CASRDGDIYTGELFF. Here the CDR3 DNA reads TGTGCCAGCAGAGATGGGGACATCTACACCGGGGAGCTGTTTTTT.